Listed below are T cell receptor beta chains from one sample, sequenced in a study of T cells in Graves' hyperthyroidism and ophthalmopathy. TCRdb passed the multiplex PCR reads through MiXCR, listing each CDR3 protein once. The sample contains 600,000 to 750,000 distinct CDR3 sequences, about 18% of which appear only once. The specimen was blood. Receptors were obtained from a man between 50 and 59 years old with Graves' hyperthyroidism. The CDR3 runs from the conserved cysteine through the conserved F or W. The D gene is left open where the match is weak. The listing skips clone size in some rows; elsewhere it reads once, few, many or a size class.

j_gene: TRBJ2-7; v_gene: TRBV6-2/TRBV6-3; d_gene: TRBD2; abundance: many; CDR3nt: TGTGCCAGCAGTTACTCGATGACTAGCGCTTGGGGGTCCTACGAGCAGTACTTC; CDR3aa: CASSYSMTSAWGSYEQYF
j_gene: TRBJ2-3; v_gene: TRBV7-9; d_gene: TRBD2; abundance: few; CDR3nt: TGTGCCAGCAGCTCGACTAGCGGGAGGACCGCTAGCACAGATACGCAGTATTTT; CDR3aa: CASSSTSGRTASTDTQYF
j_gene: TRBJ2-1; v_gene: TRBV4-3; d_gene: -; abundance: -; CDR3nt: TGCGCCAGCAGCCAAGAAGAGGGAGCCCCCTACAATGAGCAGTTCTTC; CDR3aa: CASSQEEGAPYNEQFF
j_gene: TRBJ2-5; v_gene: TRBV9; d_gene: TRBD2; abundance: -; CDR3nt: TGTGCCAGCAGCGTATGGACTAGCGCTCAAGAGACCCAGTACTTC; CDR3aa: CASSVWTSAQETQYF
j_gene: TRBJ2-1; v_gene: TRBV6-1; d_gene: TRBD2; abundance: few; CDR3nt: TGTGCTAATGGACTAGCGGGAGGGCGGGAGCAGTTCTTC; CDR3aa: CANGLAGGREQFF
j_gene: TRBJ2-5; v_gene: TRBV27; d_gene: -; abundance: -; CDR3nt: TGTGCCAGCAGTCCAAACCTCATTGGGGAGACCCAGTACTTC; CDR3aa: CASSPNLIGETQYF
j_gene: TRBJ2-2; v_gene: TRBV27; d_gene: -; abundance: -; CDR3nt: TGTGCCAGCAGTAAAACAGAATCCGGGGAGCTGTTTTTT; CDR3aa: CASSKTESGELFF
j_gene: TRBJ2-7; v_gene: TRBV6-5; d_gene: -; abundance: many; CDR3nt: TGTGCCAGCAGTTACAAATTCACAGGGAACGAGCAGTACTTC; CDR3aa: CASSYKFTGNEQYF
j_gene: TRBJ2-3; v_gene: TRBV7-2; d_gene: TRBD2; abundance: many; CDR3nt: TGTGCCAGCAGTTACGGACTAGCGGGAGAGTTAGATACGCAGTATTTT; CDR3aa: CASSYGLAGELDTQYF
j_gene: TRBJ2-1; v_gene: TRBV10-1; d_gene: -; abundance: few; CDR3nt: TGCGCCAGCAGTGAGTGGATGAAGGGTGAGCAGTTCTTC; CDR3aa: CASSEWMKGEQFF
j_gene: TRBJ2-5; v_gene: TRBV29-1; d_gene: TRBD2; abundance: -; CDR3nt: TGCAGCGTTGCCTGGACTAGCGGGAGTGAGGAGACCCAGTACTTC; CDR3aa: CSVAWTSGSEETQYF
j_gene: TRBJ2-1; v_gene: TRBV2; d_gene: TRBD2; abundance: many; CDR3nt: TGTGCCAGCGAAGGAGCGGGAAACTCCTACAATGAGCAGTTCTTC; CDR3aa: CASEGAGNSYNEQFF
j_gene: TRBJ2-7; v_gene: TRBV14; d_gene: -; abundance: few; CDR3nt: TGTGCCAGCAGCCCTCTTGGAATCTACGAGCAGTACTTC; CDR3aa: CASSPLGIYEQYF